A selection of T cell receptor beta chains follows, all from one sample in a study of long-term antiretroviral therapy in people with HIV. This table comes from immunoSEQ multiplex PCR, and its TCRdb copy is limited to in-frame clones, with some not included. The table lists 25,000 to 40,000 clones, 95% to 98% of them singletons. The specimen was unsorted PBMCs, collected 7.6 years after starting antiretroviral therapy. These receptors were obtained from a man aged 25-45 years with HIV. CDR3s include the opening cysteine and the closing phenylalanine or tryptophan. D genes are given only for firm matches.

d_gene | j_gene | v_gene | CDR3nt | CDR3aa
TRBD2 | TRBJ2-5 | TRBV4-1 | TGCGCCAGCAGCCAATGGCTAGCGGGAGAAACGAAAGAGACCCAGTACTTC | CASSQWLAGETKETQYF
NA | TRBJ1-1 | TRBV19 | TGTGCCAGTAGTATACGCGGGTTGGCTGAAGCTTTCTTT | CASSIRGLAEAFF
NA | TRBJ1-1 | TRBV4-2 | TGTGCCAGCAGCCAAGATCAAGGTGGGAACACTGAAGCTTTCTTT | CASSQDQGGNTEAFF
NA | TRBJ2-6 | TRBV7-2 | TGTGCCAGCAGCTTGGACCCAAGACGTCTGACTTTC | CASSLDPRRLTF
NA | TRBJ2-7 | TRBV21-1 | TGTGCCAGCAGTCAAGAGTCCGAGCAGTACTTC | CASSQESEQYF
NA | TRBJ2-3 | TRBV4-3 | TGCGCCAGCAGCCAATCGGGAGCAAGGGATTACACAGATACGCAGTATTTT | CASSQSGARDYTDTQYF
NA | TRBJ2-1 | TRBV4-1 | TGCGCCAGCAGCCAAGAGGTGCGGAGAGTGGATGAGCAGTTCTTC | CASSQEVRRVDEQFF
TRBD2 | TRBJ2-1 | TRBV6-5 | TGTGCCAGCGGGAGCGGGGGGTTCAATGAGCAGTTCTTC | CASGSGGFNEQFF
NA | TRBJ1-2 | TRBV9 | TGTGCCAGCAGCACCCCGGGACCAACTCCAGGGTATGGCTACACCTTC | CASSTPGPTPGYGYTF
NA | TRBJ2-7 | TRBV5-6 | TGTGCCAGCAGCCTACCCCGTTCCTACGAGCAGTACTTC | CASSLPRSYEQYF
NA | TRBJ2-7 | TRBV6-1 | TGTGCCAGCAAGGGGATAGACTTTTACGAGCAGTACTTC | CASKGIDFYEQYF
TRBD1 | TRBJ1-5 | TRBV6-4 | TGTGCCAGCCCGTACGGGGACAGGGGGAATCAGCCCCAGCATTTT | CASPYGDRGNQPQHF